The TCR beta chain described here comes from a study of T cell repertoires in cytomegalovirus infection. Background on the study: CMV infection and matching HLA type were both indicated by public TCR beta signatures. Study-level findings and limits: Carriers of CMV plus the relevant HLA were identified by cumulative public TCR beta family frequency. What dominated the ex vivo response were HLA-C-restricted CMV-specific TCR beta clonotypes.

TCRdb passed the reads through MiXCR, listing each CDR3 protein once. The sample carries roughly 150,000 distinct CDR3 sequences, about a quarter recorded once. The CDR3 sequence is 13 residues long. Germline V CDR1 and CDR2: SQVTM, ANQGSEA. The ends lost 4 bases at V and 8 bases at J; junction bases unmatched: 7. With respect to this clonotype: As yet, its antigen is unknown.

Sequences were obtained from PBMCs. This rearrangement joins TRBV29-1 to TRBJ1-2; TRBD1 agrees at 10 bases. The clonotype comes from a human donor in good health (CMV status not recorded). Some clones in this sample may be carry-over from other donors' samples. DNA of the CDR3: TGCAGCGTTGCCATGACAGGGGGCGGAGGCTACACCTTC. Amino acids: CSVAMTGGGGYTF.